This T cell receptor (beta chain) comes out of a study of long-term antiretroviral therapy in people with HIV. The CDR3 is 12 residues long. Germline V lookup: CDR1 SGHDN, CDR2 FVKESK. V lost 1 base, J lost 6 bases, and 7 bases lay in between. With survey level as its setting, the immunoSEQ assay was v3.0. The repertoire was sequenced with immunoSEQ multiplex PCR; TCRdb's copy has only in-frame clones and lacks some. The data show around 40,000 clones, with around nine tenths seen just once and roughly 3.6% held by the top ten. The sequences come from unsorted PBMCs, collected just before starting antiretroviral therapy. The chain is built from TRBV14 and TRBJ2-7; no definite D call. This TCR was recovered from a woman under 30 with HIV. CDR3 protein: CASSQAASEQYF. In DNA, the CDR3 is TGTGCCAGCAGCCAAGCGGCTAGCGAGCAGTACTTC.